A single sample gave rise to the 27 T cell receptor beta chains below, sequenced in a study of T cell changes during pregnancy in multiple sclerosis. TCRdb's copy holds only in-frame clones and misses some; the assay was immunoSEQ multiplex PCR. This table holds 35,000 to 45,000 clones, 90% found once. Sample: CD4+ T cells from peripheral blood mononuclear cells, taken in the first trimester of pregnancy. Receptor source: a female donor in good health, enrolled as a control in a pregnancy study.

The rearrangement links TRBV5-4 to TRBJ2-3, with D possibly TRBD2 on 6 matching bases. Trimming cost V 6 bases and J 8 bases, with 16 bases left between them. The CDR3 contains 13 residues. Looked up from germline, CDR1 is SGHNT and CDR2 is YYREEE (reference sequence). The CDR3 protein is CASNRDSSFTQYF. The DNA of the CDR3 is TGTGCCAGCAACCGGGACTCAAGTTTTACGCAGTATTTT.

This clone was seen once. In DNA, the CDR3 is TGTGCCAGCAGTTCCCGGGGATCGGACTCCTACAATGAGCAGTTCTTC. It yields the protein CASSSRGSDSYNEQFF. The chain uses TRBV28 and TRBJ2-1, with D possibly being TRBD2 (5 bases). The V and J ends lost 4 bases and 0 bases respectively, with 13 bases between them. CDR3 length: 16 residues. Germline V gene lookup returns CDR1 MDHEN and CDR2 SYDVKM.

The rearrangement uses TRBV29-1 and TRBJ2-5; D is perhaps TRBD2 (7 bases). V lost 6 bases, J lost 5 bases, and 16 bases lay in between. This CDR3 is built from 13 residues. Germline CDR1 and CDR2: SQVTM and ANQGSEA. This CDR3 is CSVQGGGRETQYF. CDR3 DNA: TGCAGCGTCCAAGGGGGGGGTAGGGAGACCCAGTACTTC.

The count of this clone is one. V and J are TRBV10-3 and TRBJ2-1; unclear D gene. The germline gives CDR1 ENHRY, CDR2 SYGVKD. There are 11 residues in the CDR3. With 11 bases removed from V and 6 bases from J, the gap between germline ends came to 11 bases. The CDR3 here is CAVAKSNEQFF. CDR3 nucleotide sequence: TGTGCCGTGGCCAAAAGCAATGAGCAGTTCTTC.

The chain is built from TRBV5-1 and TRBJ1-6, with D unclear. The CDR3 loop spans 15 amino acids. The germline V and J ends were trimmed by 4 bases and 9 bases, with 17 bases remaining between them. CDR1 is SGHRS, CDR2 YFSETQ, per germline. Here the CDR3 reads CASSSEALAISPLHF. Here the CDR3 DNA reads TGCGCCAGCAGCAGTGAGGCACTAGCCATTTCACCCCTCCACTTT.

The chain uses TRBV6-7 and TRBJ1-2, with TRBD1 as a possible D gene (5 bases). TRBV6-7 is identified as an open reading frame with a role that is uncertain. Deletions cut 6 bases from V and 6 bases from J, with 17 bases between. This CDR3 contains 14 residues. Here the CDR3 DNA reads TGTGCCAGCAGGGGGGGAGTATCATCTCATGGCTACACCTTC. It specifies CASRGGVSSHGYTF.

The chain uses TRBV2 and TRBJ2-6; D might be TRBD1 (6 bases). V was shortened by 6 bases and J by 2 bases, with 11 bases between the two germline ends. CDR1 and CDR2 from the germline V gene are SNHLY and FYNNEI. This CDR3 region has 15 residues. DNA for the CDR3: TGTGCCAGCAGCCCTGACAGGCCTGGGGCCAACGTCCTGACTTTC. Residues: CASSPDRPGANVLTF. Based on the CDR3 plus reference TRBV2 and TRBJ2-6, the full variable domain is EPEVTQTPSHQVTQMGQEVILRCVPISNHLYFYWYRQILGQKVEFLVSFYNNEISEKSEIFDDQFSVERPDGSNFTLKIRSTKLEDSAMYFCASSPDRPGANVLTFGAGSRLTVL.

The chain carries TRBV6-5 and TRBJ2-3; 8 bases fit TRBD1. The CDR3 spans 15 residues. Germline loops: CDR1 MNHEY, CDR2 SVGAGI. V was clipped by 6 bases and J by 5 bases; unmatched bases: 10. The CDR3 bases are TGTGCCAGCAGACTGGACAGGGCGGGCAGAGATACGCAGTATTTT. Amino acids: CASRLDRAGRDTQYF.

The chain uses TRBV28 and TRBJ1-5, with TRBD1 as a possible D gene (6 bases). Per the germline V gene, CDR1 is MDHEN and CDR2 is SYDVKM. V was cut by 3 bases and J by 4 bases, with 16 bases left in between. There are 16 residues in the CDR3. The CDR3 region has the DNA TGTGCCAGCAGTTTTAGGACAGCCTCACGTAATCAGCCCCAGCATTTT. Translating gives CASSFRTASRNQPQHF.

The chain recombines TRBV11-1 with TRBJ2-2; 7 bases are a match to TRBD1. CDR1 is SGHAT, CDR2 FQDESV, per germline (reference sequence). V lost 5 bases to trimming and J lost 7 bases; unmatched junction nucleotides: 10. The CDR3 is 15 residues long. The CDR3 loop reads CASSPLTGKGGELFF. In nucleotides, the CDR3 is TGTGCCAGCAGCCCATTGACAGGGAAGGGCGGGGAGCTGTTTTTT.

The rearrangement uses TRBV6-6 and TRBJ2-4, with D perhaps TRBD1 (5 bases). Trimming took off 6 bases at V and 3 bases at J, with 12 bases between the two ends. This CDR3 region has 14 residues. CDR1 and CDR2 from the germline V gene are MNHNY and SVGAGI (reference sequence). CDR3 loop: CASRQNQGKNIQYF. The CDR3 DNA is TGTGCCAGCAGACAAAACCAGGGCAAAAACATTCAGTACTTC.

The chain employs TRBV6-5 and TRBJ1-2, with a possible D match to TRBD1 (6 bases). Trimming left V 6 bases short and J 4 bases short, with 12 bases between. The CDR3 has 13 amino acids. Germline CDR1 and CDR2: MNHEY and SVGAGI. The CDR3 sequence: CASSKGTLYGYTF. DNA of the CDR3: TGTGCCAGCAGCAAGGGGACACTCTATGGCTACACCTTC.

CDR3 sequence reads: CASSYKTVGVNTEAFF. CDR3 nucleotides: TGTGCCAGCAGTTACAAAACTGTGGGAGTGAACACTGAAGCTTTCTTT. This sequence joins TRBV6-5 and TRBJ1-1, with D uncertain. The CDR3 spans 16 residues. From germline, CDR1 is MNHEY and CDR2 SVGAGI. With 2 bases removed from V and 0 bases from J, the gap between germline ends came to 13 bases.

The chain is built from TRBV6-6 and TRBJ1-6; tentative D call: TRBD1 (6 bases). The V end was cut by 10 bases, the J end by 9 bases, with 16 bases between. Germline CDR1 MNHNY, CDR2 SVGAGI (reference sequence). The CDR3 has 13 residues. The CDR3, as DNA: TGTGCCAACCAAGGGACACTGGGTTCACCCCTCCACTTT. This codes for CANQGTLGSPLHF.

The J gene is TRBJ1-2, the V gene TRBV5-1; D unresolved. Germline-derived CDR1 and CDR2 are SGHRS and YFSETQ. V lost 0 bases, J lost 3 bases, and 6 bases lay in between. CDR3 length: 13 residues. The CDR3 region is CASSLGQDYGYTF. In DNA, the CDR3 is TGCGCCAGCAGCTTGGGCCAGGACTATGGCTACACCTTC.

The CDR3 coding sequence is TGTGCCACCAGCAGACAAAGCGGGGGCTCCTACGAGCAGTACTTC. Residues: CATSRQSGGSYEQYF. This sequence joins TRBV15 and TRBJ2-7, with 8 bases lining up with TRBD2. Trimming cost V 2 bases and J 0 bases; bases outside gene matches: 3. This CDR3 comprises 15 residues. Germline V gene lookup returns CDR1 LNHNV and CDR2 YYDKDF (reference sequence).

This clone was counted a few times. The gene calls are TRBV4-1 and TRBJ1-2, with TRBD1 identical over 7 bases. The CDR3 length is 14 residues. Looked up from germline, CDR1 is MGHRA and CDR2 is YSYEKL. V lost 2 bases to trimming and J lost 3 bases; unmatched junction nucleotides: 3. The chain's CDR3 is CASSQSTGYYGYTF. In nucleotides, the CDR3 is TGCGCCAGCAGCCAATCGACAGGGTACTATGGCTACACCTTC.

The chain joins TRBV4-3 to TRBJ1-4; no firm D call. CDR3 length equals 15 residues. Germline CDR1 and CDR2: LGHNA and YSLEER. Trimming stripped 0 bases from V and 5 bases from J, with 10 bases between. The CDR3 DNA reads TGCGCCAGCAGCCAAGATCACGCAGTAAATGAAAAACTGTTTTTT. Amino acid sequence: CASSQDHAVNEKLFF.

The chain uses TRBV7-9 and TRBJ2-1; the match to TRBD2 covers 7 bases. With V trimmed by 5 bases and J by 5 bases, 3 bases remained unmatched. In germline, CDR1 is SEHNR, CDR2 FQNEAQ (reference sequence). This CDR3 has 13 amino acids. The chain's CDR3 is CASSPGTNNEQFF. The CDR3 DNA is TGTGCCAGCAGCCCCGGGACTAACAATGAGCAGTTCTTC.

The rearrangement joins TRBV7-8 to TRBJ2-2; D call uncertain. Trimming left V 5 bases short and J 8 bases short, with 3 bases between. There are 10 residues in the CDR3. From germline, CDR1 is SGHVS and CDR2 FQNEAQ. CDR3 region: CASSLGELFF. CDR3 DNA: TGTGCCAGCAGCCTGGGGGAGCTGTTTTTT.

The chain carries TRBV6-5 and TRBJ2-7; D gene uncertain. The CDR3 loop spans 11 amino acids. The germline gives CDR1 MNHEY, CDR2 SVGAGI. Trimming pared 4 bases from V and 2 bases from J, leaving 3 bases between. The CDR3 here is CASSSAYEQYF. The CDR3 bases are TGTGCCAGCAGTTCGGCCTACGAGCAGTACTTC.

This chain links TRBV19 with TRBJ1-4, with 7 bases lining up with TRBD1. Looked up from germline, CDR1 is LNHDA and CDR2 is SQIVND (reference sequence). This CDR3 spans 15 amino acids. Trimming took 5 bases from V and 8 from J; bases not matched to a gene: 11. The CDR3 spells CASSPQSTGTEKLFF. CDR3 DNA: TGTGCCAGTAGTCCCCAATCGACAGGGACCGAAAAACTGTTTTTT.

The chain has TRBV10-3 and TRBJ1-6; 7 nucleotides line up with TRBD1. With V trimmed by 4 bases and J by 8 bases, 8 bases remained unmatched. Germline CDR1 is ENHRY and CDR2 is SYGVKD. CDR3 length: 15 residues. The CDR3 bases are TGTGCCATCAGTGCAAGGATGCAGGGGGATTCACCCCTCCACTTT. It specifies CAISARMQGDSPLHF.

This clone was observed a handful of times. The rearrangement joins TRBV6-1 to TRBJ2-7; TRBD2 is a possible D gene (6 bases). This CDR3 spans 16 amino acids. The V end was cut by 4 bases, the J end by 4 bases, with 20 bases between. The V gene's germline CDR1 is MNHNS and CDR2 SASEGT. The CDR3 coding sequence is TGTGCCAGCAGTGTTGGGACTTGGGTCAGCGGTTACGAGCAGTACTTC. Amino acids: CASSVGTWVSGYEQYF.

The chain uses TRBV5-1 and TRBJ1-1; D not certain. Germline CDR1 is SGHRS and CDR2 is YFSETQ. The V end was cut by 4 bases, the J end by 0 bases, with 16 bases between. The CDR3 length is 16 residues. CDR3 DNA: TGCGCCAGCAGCCCAGCTGGGTCAGGTGTGAACACTGAAGCTTTCTTT. This gives the protein CASSPAGSGVNTEAFF.

V gene TRBV6-1 combines with J gene TRBJ1-2; 9 bases map to TRBD1. Germline V gives CDR1 MNHNS, CDR2 SASEGT. The CDR3 length is 14 residues. V shed 8 bases and J 0 bases; nucleotides not matched to a gene: 4. The DNA for the CDR3 is TGTGCCAGCGAGCGGGACAGGGCTAACTATGGCTACACCTTC. It codes for CASERDRANYGYTF.

The chain has TRBV5-1 and TRBJ1-6, with a possible D match to TRBD1 (6 bases). Germline CDR1 and CDR2: SGHRS and YFSETQ. The CDR3 runs to 16 residues. Trimming removed 0 bases at V and 4 bases at J, with 11 bases between. CDR3 sequence (DNA): TGCGCCAGCAGCTTGGCAGGGACAAGATATAATTCACCCCTCCACTTT. It translates to CASSLAGTRYNSPLHF.